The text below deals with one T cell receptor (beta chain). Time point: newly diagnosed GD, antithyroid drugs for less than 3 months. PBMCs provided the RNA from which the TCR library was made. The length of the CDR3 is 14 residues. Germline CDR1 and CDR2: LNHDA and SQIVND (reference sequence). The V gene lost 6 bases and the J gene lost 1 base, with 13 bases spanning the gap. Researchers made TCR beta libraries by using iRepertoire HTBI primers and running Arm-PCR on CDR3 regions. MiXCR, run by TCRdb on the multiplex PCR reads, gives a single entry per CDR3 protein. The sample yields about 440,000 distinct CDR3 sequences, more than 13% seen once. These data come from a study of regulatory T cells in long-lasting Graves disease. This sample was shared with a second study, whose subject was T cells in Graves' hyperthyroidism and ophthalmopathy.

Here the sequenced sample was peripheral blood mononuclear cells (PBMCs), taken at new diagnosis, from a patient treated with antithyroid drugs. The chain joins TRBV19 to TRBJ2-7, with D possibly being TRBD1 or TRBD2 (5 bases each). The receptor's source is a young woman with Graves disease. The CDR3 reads CASSFRDASYEQYF. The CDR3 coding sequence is TGTGCCAGTAGCTTCCGGGACGCATCCTACGAGCAGTACTTC. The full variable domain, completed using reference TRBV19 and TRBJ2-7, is DGGITQSPKYLFRKEGQNVTLSCEQNLNHDAMYWYRQDPGQGLRLIYYSQIVNDFQKGDIAEGYSVSREKKESFPLTVTSAQKNPTAFYLCASSFRDASYEQYFGPGTRLTVT.